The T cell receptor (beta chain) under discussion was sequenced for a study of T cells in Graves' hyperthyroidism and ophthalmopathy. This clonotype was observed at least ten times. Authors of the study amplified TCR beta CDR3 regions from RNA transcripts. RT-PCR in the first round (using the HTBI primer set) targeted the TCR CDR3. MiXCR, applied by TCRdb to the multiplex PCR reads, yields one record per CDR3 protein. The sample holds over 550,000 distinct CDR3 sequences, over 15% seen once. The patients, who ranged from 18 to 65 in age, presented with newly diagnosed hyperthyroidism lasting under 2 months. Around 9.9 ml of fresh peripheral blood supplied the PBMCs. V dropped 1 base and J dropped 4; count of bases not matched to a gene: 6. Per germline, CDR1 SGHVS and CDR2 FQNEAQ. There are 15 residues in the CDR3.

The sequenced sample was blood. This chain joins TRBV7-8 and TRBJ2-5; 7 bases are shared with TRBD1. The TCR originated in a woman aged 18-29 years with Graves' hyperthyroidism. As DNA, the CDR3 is TGTGCCAGCAGCTTAGTTGGCGCAGGGGGAGAGACCCAGTACTTC. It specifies CASSLVGAGGETQYF. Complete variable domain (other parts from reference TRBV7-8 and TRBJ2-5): GAGVSQSPRYKVAKRGQDVALRCDPISGHVSLFWYQQALGQGPEFLTYFQNEAQLDKSGLPSDRFFAERPEGSVSTLKIQRTQQEDSAVYLCASSLVGAGGETQYFGPGTRLLVL.